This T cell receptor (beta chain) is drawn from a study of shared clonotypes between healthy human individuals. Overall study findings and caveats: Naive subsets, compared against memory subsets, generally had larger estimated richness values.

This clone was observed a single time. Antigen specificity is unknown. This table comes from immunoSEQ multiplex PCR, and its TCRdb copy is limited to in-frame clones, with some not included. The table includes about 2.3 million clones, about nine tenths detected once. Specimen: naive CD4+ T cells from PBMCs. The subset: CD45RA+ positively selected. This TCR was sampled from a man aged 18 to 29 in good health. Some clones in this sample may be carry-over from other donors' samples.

The CDR3 is CSVGINEQYF. CDR3 coding DNA: TGCAGCGTTGGAATCAACGAGCAGTACTTC. The chain joins TRBV29-1 to TRBJ2-5; D gene unclear. The end of the DNA fits TRBJ2-7 better, so the J call may be wrong. In germline, CDR1 is SQVTM, CDR2 ANQGSEA. The CDR3 contains 10 residues.